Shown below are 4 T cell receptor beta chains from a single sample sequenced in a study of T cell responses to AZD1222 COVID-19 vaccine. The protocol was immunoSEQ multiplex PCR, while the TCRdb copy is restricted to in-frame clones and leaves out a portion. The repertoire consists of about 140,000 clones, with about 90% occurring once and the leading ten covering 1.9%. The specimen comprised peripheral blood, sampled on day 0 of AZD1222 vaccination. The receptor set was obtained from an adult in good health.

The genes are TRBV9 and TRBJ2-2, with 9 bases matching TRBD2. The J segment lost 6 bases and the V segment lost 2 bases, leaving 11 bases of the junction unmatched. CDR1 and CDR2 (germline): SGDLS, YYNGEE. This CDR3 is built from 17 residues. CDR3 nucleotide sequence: TGTGCCAGCAGCGTCTATGTTGGGTTAGCGGGAGCCGGGGAGCTGTTTTTT. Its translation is CASSVYVGLAGAGELFF.

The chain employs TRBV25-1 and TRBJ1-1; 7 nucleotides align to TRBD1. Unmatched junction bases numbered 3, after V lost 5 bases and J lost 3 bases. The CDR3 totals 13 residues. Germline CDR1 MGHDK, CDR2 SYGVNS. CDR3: CASSYRGDTEAFF. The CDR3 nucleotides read TGTGCCAGCAGTTACAGGGGTGACACTGAAGCTTTCTTT.

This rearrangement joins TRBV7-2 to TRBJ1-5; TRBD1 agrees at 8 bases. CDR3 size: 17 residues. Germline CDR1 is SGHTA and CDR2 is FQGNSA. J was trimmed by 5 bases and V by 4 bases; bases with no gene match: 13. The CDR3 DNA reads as TGTGCCAGCAGCTCCGGGGGTGCAGGGGGCGATTATCAGCCCCAGCATTTT. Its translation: CASSSGGAGGDYQPQHF.

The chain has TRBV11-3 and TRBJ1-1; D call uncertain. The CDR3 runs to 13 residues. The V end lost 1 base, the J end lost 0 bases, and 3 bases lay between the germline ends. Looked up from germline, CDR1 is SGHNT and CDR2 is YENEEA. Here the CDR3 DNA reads TGTGCCAGCAGCTTAGTTATGAACACTGAAGCTTTCTTT. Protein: CASSLVMNTEAFF. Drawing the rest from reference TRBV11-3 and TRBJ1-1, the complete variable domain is EAGVVQSPRYKIIEKKQPVAFWCNPISGHNTLYWYLQNLGQGPELLIRYENEEAVDDSQLPKDRFSAERLKGVDSTLKIQPAELGDSAVYLCASSLVMNTEAFFGQGTRLTVV.